One sample yielded the 8 T cell receptor beta chains listed below, sequenced in a study of blood T cell repertoires in COVID-19. Only in-frame clones appear in the TCRdb table, and some are missing; sequencing was by immunoSEQ multiplex PCR. The sample contains almost 65,000 clones, 88% of which appear only once. The sequenced material came from peripheral blood. Receptor source: a woman aged 60 to 75 with COVID-19, enrolled during active disease.

V gene TRBV11-2 combines with J gene TRBJ2-1, with 9 positions matching TRBD2. This CDR3 has 16 residues. Per germline, CDR1 SGHAT and CDR2 FQNNGV. Trimming removed 6 bases from V and 3 bases from J; junction bases left unmatched: 9. CDR3 sequence reads: CASRHSASGIYNEQFF. The DNA for the CDR3 is TGTGCCAGCAGACACTCGGCTAGCGGGATCTACAATGAGCAGTTCTTC.

The V call is TRBV9, the J call TRBJ1-2, with 9 bases matching TRBD1. CDR1 SGDLS and CDR2 YYNGEE come from the germline V gene. Unmatched junction bases numbered 4, after V lost 0 bases and J lost 4 bases. The CDR3 runs 15 residues. CDR3 sequence (DNA): TGTGCCAGCAGCGTAGAGGGACAGGGCGGCTATGGCTACACCTTC. Translation: CASSVEGQGGYGYTF.

The chain is built from TRBV6-5 and TRBJ1-4; D not resolved. CDR1 and CDR2 from the germline V gene are MNHEY and SVGAGI. V dropped 5 bases and J dropped 7 bases, with 17 bases sitting between them. CDR3 length: 15 amino acids. This CDR3 reads CASSSQPAGGEKLFF. The CDR3 DNA reads TGTGCCAGCAGTAGCCAGCCCGCCGGAGGTGAAAAACTGTTTTTT.

V is TRBV5-4 and J is TRBJ2-5; the match to TRBD2 covers 14 bases. CDR1 and CDR2 (germline): SGHNT, YYREEE (reference sequence). The CDR3 loop spans 20 amino acids. The ends lost 0 bases at V and 9 bases at J; junction bases unmatched: 19. CDR3 sequence: CASSLEVSVWGLAGAIPQYF. DNA for the CDR3: TGTGCCAGCAGCTTGGAAGTTTCCGTATGGGGACTAGCGGGGGCCATACCCCAGTACTTC.

The genes are TRBV4-1 and TRBJ1-5; no definite D call. V was pared by 1 base and J by 1 base, with 11 bases between. CDR3 size: 16 residues. CDR1 MGHRA and CDR2 YSYEKL come from the germline V gene. CDR3 amino acids: CASSQVGSGSNQPQHF. The CDR3 DNA reads as TGCGCCAGCAGCCAAGTTGGGAGTGGAAGCAATCAGCCCCAGCATTTT.

V gene TRBV6-2 or TRBV6-3 combines with J gene TRBJ2-7, with 7 bases identical to TRBD1. The CDR3 has 14 residues. Germline V CDR1 and CDR2: MNHEY, SVGEGT. Unmatched junction bases numbered 11, after V lost 5 bases and J lost 7 bases. The CDR3 DNA follows: TGTGCCAGCAGTCTGACCAACAGGGGTTGGGAGCAGTACTTC. Translating gives CASSLTNRGWEQYF.

In DNA, the CDR3 is TGTGCCAGCAGACTCGGCAATGAGCAGTTCTTC. This codes for CASRLGNEQFF. The chain is built from TRBV6-5 and TRBJ2-1; D is unresolved. The V and J ends lost 6 bases and 6 bases respectively, with 6 bases between them. There are 11 residues in the CDR3. Germline loops: CDR1 MNHEY, CDR2 SVGAGI.

J is TRBJ2-3 and V is TRBV19; 10 bases match TRBD2. Per germline, CDR1 LNHDA and CDR2 SQIVND (reference sequence). This CDR3 is 22 amino acids long. Trimming cost V 6 bases and J 2 bases; bases outside gene matches: 26. The CDR3 here is CASSHYSGTPRDSGRPTDTQYF. CDR3 in DNA: TGTGCCAGTAGCCACTATTCCGGGACACCTCGGGATAGCGGGAGGCCCACAGATACGCAGTATTTT.